A single sample is the source of the 21 T cell receptor beta chains below, sequenced in a study of T cells in Graves' hyperthyroidism and ophthalmopathy (dated by TCRdb to between 2018 and 2020). Receptors were amplified or captured by multiplex PCR. The instrument was an Illumina HiSeq 2000. The TCR beta CDR3 regions were amplified from RNA transcripts. A first-round RT-PCR of the TCR CDR3 used the HTBI primer set with the Qiagen OneStep RT-PCR kit. TCRdb reprocessing: public reads trimmed at Q25 with fastp, clones called with MiXCR, in-frame beta chains kept. Under each unique CDR3 protein, matching rows form one entry showing the most common genes and DNA. The table for this sample lists 640,000 or so distinct CDR3 sequences; 12% to 15% of them were counted only once. Jointly, the top ten make up roughly 7% of the sample. Sequencing was done on a sample of blood. The receptors shown here come from a young woman with Graves' ophthalmopathy.

The chain links TRBV15 to TRBJ1-5; D ambiguous. V dropped 8 bases and J dropped 5 bases, with 10 bases sitting between them. The CDR3 extends over 12 amino acids. Per germline, CDR1 LNHNV and CDR2 YYDKDF (reference sequence). The CDR3 reads CATSRTDQPQHF. CDR3 sequence (DNA): TGTGCCACCTCCCGGACGGATCAGCCCCAGCATTTT.

The CDR3 region has the DNA TGTGCCAGCAGTGAACCAGGGGCCAAGGAGACCCAGTACTTC. It yields the protein CASSEPGAKETQYF. The rearrangement joins TRBV6-1 to TRBJ2-5, with TRBD1 as a possible D gene (6 bases). Germline V CDR1 and CDR2: MNHNS, SASEGT. Trimming removed 2 bases from V and 5 bases from J, with 12 bases in between. The CDR3 totals 14 residues.

The CDR3, as DNA: TGCAGCGTAACAGGGATGCGCTATGGCTACACCTTC. Residues: CSVTGMRYGYTF. The gene calls are TRBV29-1 and TRBJ1-2, with D possibly TRBD1 on 6 matching bases. Germline lookup yields CDR1 SQVTM and CDR2 ANQGSEA. This CDR3 spans 12 amino acids. The V and J ends lost 6 bases and 4 bases respectively, with 12 bases between them.

The chain links TRBV19 to TRBJ1-1; D ambiguous. V gave up 3 bases and J gave up 6 bases, with 14 bases separating them. In germline, CDR1 is LNHDA, CDR2 SQIVND (reference sequence). The CDR3 has 14 residues. The CDR3 protein is CASSIMFVRPEAFF. In nucleotides, the CDR3 is TGTGCCAGTAGTATTATGTTTGTCCGACCTGAAGCTTTCTTT.

This clonotype was observed a few times. V gene TRBV6-2 or TRBV6-3 combines with J gene TRBJ2-7, with D unclear. This CDR3 comprises 12 residues. Deletions cut 6 bases from V and 4 bases from J, with 10 bases between. CDR1 MNHEY and CDR2 SVGEGT come from the germline V gene. CDR3 amino acids: CASRAPRYEQYF. CDR3 nucleotides: TGTGCCAGCAGGGCTCCTAGATACGAGCAGTACTTC.

This clonotype was observed at least ten times. CDR3 sequence (DNA): TGTGCCAGTTCTCCGACTAGCAATTCAAATTTTGAGCAGTTCTTC. Translating gives CASSPTSNSNFEQFF. The genes are TRBV7-3 and TRBJ2-1; 7 bases line up with TRBD2. The CDR3 sequence is 15 residues long. From germline, CDR1 is SGHTA and CDR2 FQGTGA. The ends lost 9 bases at V and 9 bases at J; junction bases unmatched: 17.

This clonotype was seen repeatedly, ten times or more. The chain carries TRBV6-2 or TRBV6-3 and TRBJ1-1, with TRBD1 matching over 9 bases. Germline CDR1 is MNHEY and CDR2 is SVGEGT. The CDR3 spans 17 residues. After removal of 0 bases from V and 1 base from J, the junction contained 6 bases not matched to a gene. The CDR3 region is CASSYSGDRVTNTEAFF. The CDR3, as DNA: TGTGCCAGCAGTTACTCGGGGGACAGGGTGACGAACACTGAAGCTTTCTTT.

This clonotype turned up a few times. The gene calls are TRBV7-2 and TRBJ1-4, with 8 bases aligning to TRBD1. Germline CDR1 is SGHTA and CDR2 is FQGNSA. With 2 bases clipped from V and 5 bases from J, the junction kept 4 bases outside the gene matches. This CDR3 comprises 15 residues. CDR3 coding DNA: TGTGCCAGCAGCTTAAACAGGGGGGAGAATGAAAAACTGTTTTTT. It translates to CASSLNRGENEKLFF.

This clonotype was observed at least ten times. The chain uses TRBV7-2 and TRBJ2-3; 12 bases line up with TRBD2. CDR1 is SGHTA and CDR2 is FQGNSA in the germline V gene. With V trimmed by 5 bases and J by 8 bases, 11 bases remained unmatched. This CDR3 region has 16 residues. This chain's CDR3 is CASSTLAGGPVVTQYF. The CDR3 coding sequence is TGTGCCAGCAGCACCCTAGCGGGAGGGCCGGTAGTTACGCAGTATTTT.

This clonotype came up many times. A much larger clone lies a single base off, so this may be a read error. V gene TRBV11-3 combines with J gene TRBJ1-1; tentatively, D is TRBD1 (5 bases). The CDR3 is 14 amino acids. Germline CDR1 is SGHNT and CDR2 is YENEEA. Trimming removed 1 base from V and 5 bases from J, with 11 bases in between. The DNA of the CDR3 is TGTGCCAGCAGCTTAGGGACAAGGGGAACTGAAGCTTTCTTT. Encoded protein: CASSLGTRGTEAFF.

The chain recombines TRBV19 with TRBJ2-1, with 8 bases identical to TRBD2. The CDR3 consists of 15 residues. Germline-derived CDR1 and CDR2 are LNHDA and SQIVND (reference sequence). The V segment lost 7 bases and the J segment 0 bases; nucleotides outside the gene matches: 5. The CDR3 region has the DNA TGTGCCAGTAATAGCGGGATAAGCTCCTACAATGAGCAGTTCTTC. Residues: CASNSGISSYNEQFF. The full variable domain, rest sourced from reference TRBV19 and TRBJ2-1, is DGGITQSPKYLFRKEGQNVTLSCEQNLNHDAMYWYRQDPGQGLRLIYYSQIVNDFQKGDIAEGYSVSREKKESFPLTVTSAQKNPTAFYLCASNSGISSYNEQFFGPGTRLTVL.

The chain joins TRBV13 to TRBJ2-2; TRBD1 aligns across 7 bases. Germline V gives CDR1 PRHDT, CDR2 FYEKMQ (reference sequence). CDR3 length: 16 residues. Germline trimming cut 1 base from V and 3 bases from J; bases unmatched to any gene: 5. CDR3 nucleotide sequence: TGTGCCAGCAGCTTAGCCGGGACAGACTACACCGGGGAGCTGTTTTTT. Translated: CASSLAGTDYTGELFF.

The chain recombines TRBV7-3 with TRBJ2-1; D gene uncertain. Germline CDR1 SGHTA, CDR2 FQGTGA. The CDR3 covers 14 residues. V was pared by 1 base and J by 10 bases, with 14 bases between. CDR3 sequence (DNA): TGTGCCAGCAGCTTAAACCTTGACGGTTCGGAGCAGTTCTTC. Residues: CASSLNLDGSEQFF.

The genes are TRBV4-3 and TRBJ1-5, with no clear D. V shed 0 bases and J shed 10 bases, with 16 bases lying between them. The CDR3 runs to 15 residues. Per the germline V gene, CDR1 is LGHNA and CDR2 is YSLEER. The CDR3 region is CASSQDVTASVPQHF. The CDR3 DNA sequence: TGCGCCAGCAGCCAAGATGTTACGGCGTCTGTACCCCAGCATTTT.

This clonotype was seen many times. The V call is TRBV2, the J call TRBJ2-5; a possible D gene is TRBD2 (6 bases). CDR3 length: 17 residues. Germline V gene data show CDR1 as SNHLY and CDR2 as FYNNEI. V was trimmed by 6 bases and J by 4 bases, leaving 24 bases between them. CDR3 sequence: CASRYPGLVATGETQYF. The CDR3 DNA sequence: TGTGCCAGCAGATATCCGGGACTCGTTGCAACCGGAGAGACCCAGTACTTC.

In this sample, this clonotype turned up many times. This rearrangement joins TRBV7-9 to TRBJ2-1; tentatively, D is TRBD1 or TRBD2 (6 bases each). Germline V lookup: CDR1 SEHNR, CDR2 FQNEAQ (reference sequence). This CDR3 region has 18 residues. The germline V and J ends were trimmed by 5 bases and 5 bases, with 25 bases remaining between them. The DNA of the CDR3 is TGTGCCAGCAGCGGCTACCCGAGGGGGGTTTCTGTCGACAATGAGCAGTTCTTC. This gives the protein CASSGYPRGVSVDNEQFF. The full variable domain, with the rest looked up from reference TRBV7-9 and TRBJ2-1, is DTGVSQNPRHKITKRGQNVTFRCDPISEHNRLYWYRQTLGQGPEFLTYFQNEAQLEKSRLLSDRFSAERPKGSFSTLEIQRTEQGDSAMYLCASSGYPRGVSVDNEQFFGPGTRLTVL.

This sequence joins TRBV13 and TRBJ2-2, with D perhaps given as TRBD1 or TRBD2 (5 bases each). This CDR3 contains 16 residues. V was clipped by 1 base and J by 1 base, with 10 bases between them. Germline V gene lookup returns CDR1 PRHDT and CDR2 FYEKMQ (reference sequence). The CDR3 here is CASSLVGGMNTGELFF. CDR3 sequence (DNA): TGTGCCAGCAGCTTAGTTGGGGGAATGAACACCGGGGAGCTGTTTTTT. Looking up the rest from reference TRBV13 and TRBJ2-2 gives the full variable domain: AAGVIQSPRHLIKEKRETATLKCYPIPRHDTVYWYQQGPGQDPQFLISFYEKMQSDKGSIPDRFSAQQFSDYHSELNMSSLELGDSALYFCASSLVGGMNTGELFFGEGSRLTVL.

The rearrangement uses TRBV19 and TRBJ1-4; 7 bases are a match to TRBD1. This CDR3 is built from 15 residues. CDR1 LNHDA and CDR2 SQIVND come from the germline V gene (reference sequence). Trimming took 7 bases from V and 0 from J; bases not matched to a gene: 5. CDR3 sequence reads: CASTQGSATNEKLFF. CDR3 bases: TGTGCCAGTACACAGGGGTCTGCAACTAATGAAAAACTGTTTTTT.

This clonotype was recorded at least ten times. The CDR3 coding sequence is TGTGCCACTAACACTGGGGCGGGACAGGGGACCTACAATGAGCAGTTCTTC. Protein sequence: CATNTGAGQGTYNEQFF. The gene calls are TRBV24-1 and TRBJ2-1; 10 nucleotides agree with TRBD1. V lost 10 bases to trimming and J lost 2 bases; unmatched junction nucleotides: 13. The length of the CDR3 is 17 residues. Germline CDR1 KGHDR, CDR2 SFDVKD.

As to this clonotype: A much larger clone lies a single base off, so this may be a read error. The chain employs TRBV11-2 and TRBJ1-1; 9 nucleotides align to TRBD1. The V gene's germline CDR1 is SGHAT and CDR2 FQNNGV. CDR3 size: 17 residues. With V trimmed by 5 bases and J by 3 bases, 13 bases remained unmatched. The CDR3 loop is CASSQGVWYRGHTEAFF. The CDR3 DNA is TGTGCCAGCAGCCAAGGAGTGTGGTACAGGGGGCACACTGAAGCTTTCTTT.

This clonotype showed up just a few times. V usage is TRBV2 and J usage is TRBJ2-7, with 10 bases fitting TRBD2. This CDR3 contains 15 residues. Germline trimming cut 7 bases from V and 2 bases from J; bases unmatched to any gene: 8. In germline, CDR1 is SNHLY, CDR2 FYNNEI. The CDR3 is CASKRASGSPYEQYF. CDR3 bases: TGTGCCAGCAAGCGCGCTAGCGGGAGCCCCTACGAGCAGTACTTC. The whole variable domain, filled in from reference TRBV2 and TRBJ2-7, reads EPEVTQTPSHQVTQMGQEVILRCVPISNHLYFYWYRQILGQKVEFLVSFYNNEISEKSEIFDDQFSVERPDGSNFTLKIRSTKLEDSAMYFCASKRASGSPYEQYFGPGTRLTVT.